This T cell receptor beta chain comes out of a study of T cell responses to AZD1222 COVID-19 vaccine. Germline V gene data show CDR1 as MNHEY and CDR2 as SMNVEV (reference sequence). The CDR3 is made up of 14 amino acids. Trimming pared 5 bases from V and 1 base from J, leaving 11 bases between. Here immunoSEQ multiplex PCR was the method, and the copy in TCRdb shows in-frame clones only, minus some. The sample consists of fewer than 75,000 clones, approximately 85% of them appearing once. This sequence originates from an adult in good health. The sequencing used peripheral blood, collected on day 0 of AZD1222 vaccination. V gene TRBV27 combines with J gene TRBJ1-1; D is unclear. CDR3 DNA: TGTGCCAGCAGTCACATAACAGAGAACACTGAAGCTTTCTTT. As protein: CASSHITENTEAFF.